This T cell receptor (beta chain) is drawn from a study of T cells in Graves' hyperthyroidism and ophthalmopathy. Germline V gene sequence: CDR1 LGHNA, CDR2 YNFKEQ. The CDR3 is 13 residues long. Trimming pared 1 base from V and 3 bases from J, leaving 7 bases between. Template material for amplifying TCR beta CDR3 regions consisted of RNA transcripts. Initially, a first-round RT-PCR of the TCR CDR3 employed the HTBI primer set. TCRdb itself ran the multiplex PCR reads through MiXCR, one entry per CDR3 protein. Of under 350,000 distinct CDR3 sequences listed, approximately 15% are singletons. In its sample, this clonotype was seen many times. Its antigen is unknown. Findings of the study overall: Peripheral blood also featured most of the thyroid clonotypes expanded above 0.001.

The sequencing sample was made of blood. The origin of this receptor is a woman aged 55-69 years with Graves' ophthalmopathy. The rearrangement links TRBV4-2 to TRBJ2-7; D gene ambiguous. The CDR3 DNA is TGTGCCAGCAGCCAAGGTGGCGGCTACGAGCAGTACTTC. Translation: CASSQGGGYEQYF.